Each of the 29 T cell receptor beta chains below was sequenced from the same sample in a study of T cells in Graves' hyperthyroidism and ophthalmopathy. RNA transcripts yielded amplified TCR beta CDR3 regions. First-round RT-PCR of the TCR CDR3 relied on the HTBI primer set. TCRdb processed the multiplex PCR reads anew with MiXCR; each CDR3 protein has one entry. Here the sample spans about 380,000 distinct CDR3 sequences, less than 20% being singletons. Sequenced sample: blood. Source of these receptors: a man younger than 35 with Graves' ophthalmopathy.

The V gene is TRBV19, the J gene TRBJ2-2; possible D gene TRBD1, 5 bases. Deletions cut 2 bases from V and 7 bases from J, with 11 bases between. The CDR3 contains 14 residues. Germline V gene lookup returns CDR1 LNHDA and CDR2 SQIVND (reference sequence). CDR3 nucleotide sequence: TGTGCCAGTAGTATACTAGGCAGGGACGGGGAGCTGTTTTTT. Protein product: CASSILGRDGELFF.

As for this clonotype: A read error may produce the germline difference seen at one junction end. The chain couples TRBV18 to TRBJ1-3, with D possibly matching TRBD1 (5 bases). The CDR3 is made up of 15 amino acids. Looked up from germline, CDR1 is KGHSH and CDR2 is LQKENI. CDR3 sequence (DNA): TGTGTCAGCTCCCTGGGGACGGACTCTGGAAACACCATATATTTT. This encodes CVSSLGTDSGNTIYF.

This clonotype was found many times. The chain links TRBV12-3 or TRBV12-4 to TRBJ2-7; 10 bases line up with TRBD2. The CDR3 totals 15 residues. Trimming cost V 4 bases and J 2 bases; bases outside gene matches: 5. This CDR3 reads CASSWASGGTYEQYF. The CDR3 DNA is TGTGCCAGCAGTTGGGCTAGCGGGGGAACCTACGAGCAGTACTTC.

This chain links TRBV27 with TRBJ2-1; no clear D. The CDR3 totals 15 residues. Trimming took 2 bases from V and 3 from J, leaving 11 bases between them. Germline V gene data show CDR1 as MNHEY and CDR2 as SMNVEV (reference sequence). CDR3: CASSLGVGLYNEQFF. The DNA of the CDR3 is TGTGCCAGCAGTTTAGGGGTAGGCCTCTACAATGAGCAGTTCTTC.

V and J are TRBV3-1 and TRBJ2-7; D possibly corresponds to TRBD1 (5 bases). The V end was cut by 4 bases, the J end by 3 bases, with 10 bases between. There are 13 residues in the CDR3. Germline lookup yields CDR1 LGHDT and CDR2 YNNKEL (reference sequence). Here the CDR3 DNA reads TGTGCCAGCAGCCGCAGGGTCTTCTACGAGCAGTACTTC. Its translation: CASSRRVFYEQYF.

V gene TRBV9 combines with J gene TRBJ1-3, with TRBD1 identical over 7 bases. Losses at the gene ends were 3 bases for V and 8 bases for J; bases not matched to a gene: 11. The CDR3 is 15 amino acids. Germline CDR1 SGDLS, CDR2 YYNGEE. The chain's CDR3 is CASSATGAGRDTIYF. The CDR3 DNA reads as TGTGCCAGCAGCGCCACAGGGGCCGGGAGAGACACCATATATTTT.

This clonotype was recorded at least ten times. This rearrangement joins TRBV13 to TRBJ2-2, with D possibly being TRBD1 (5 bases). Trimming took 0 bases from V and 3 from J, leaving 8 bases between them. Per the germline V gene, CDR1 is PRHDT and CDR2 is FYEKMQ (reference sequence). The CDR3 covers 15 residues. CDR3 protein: CASSLGGRDTGELFF. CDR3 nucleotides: TGTGCCAGCAGCTTAGGTGGCAGGGACACCGGGGAGCTGTTTTTT.

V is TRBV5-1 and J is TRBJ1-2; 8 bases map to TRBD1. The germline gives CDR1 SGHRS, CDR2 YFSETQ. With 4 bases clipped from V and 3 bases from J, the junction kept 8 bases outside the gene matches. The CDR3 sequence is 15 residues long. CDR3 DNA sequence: TGCGCCAGCAGCGCCCGACAGGGGTTAGACTATGGCTACACCTTC. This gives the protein CASSARQGLDYGYTF.

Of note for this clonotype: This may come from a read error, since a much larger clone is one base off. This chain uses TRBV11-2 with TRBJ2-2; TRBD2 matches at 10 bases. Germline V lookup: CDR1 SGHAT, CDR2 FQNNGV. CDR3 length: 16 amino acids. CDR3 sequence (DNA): TGTGCCTGCAGCCTGAGCGGGGGGGAGAACACCGGGGAGCTGTTTTTT. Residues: CACSLSGGENTGELFF.

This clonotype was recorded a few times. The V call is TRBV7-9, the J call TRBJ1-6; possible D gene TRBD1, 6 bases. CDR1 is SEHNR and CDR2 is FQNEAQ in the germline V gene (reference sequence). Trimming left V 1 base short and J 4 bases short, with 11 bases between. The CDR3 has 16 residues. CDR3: CASSLDRERYNSPLHF. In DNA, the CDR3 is TGTGCCAGCAGCTTAGACAGGGAAAGGTATAATTCACCCCTCCACTTT.

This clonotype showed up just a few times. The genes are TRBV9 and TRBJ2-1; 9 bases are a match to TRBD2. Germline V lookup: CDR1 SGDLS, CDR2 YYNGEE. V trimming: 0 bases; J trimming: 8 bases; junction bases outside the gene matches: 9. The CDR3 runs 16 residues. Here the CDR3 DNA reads TGTGCCAGCAGCGTAGTGGGGCGGGGGGGCTTACATGAGCAGTTCTTC. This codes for CASSVVGRGGLHEQFF.

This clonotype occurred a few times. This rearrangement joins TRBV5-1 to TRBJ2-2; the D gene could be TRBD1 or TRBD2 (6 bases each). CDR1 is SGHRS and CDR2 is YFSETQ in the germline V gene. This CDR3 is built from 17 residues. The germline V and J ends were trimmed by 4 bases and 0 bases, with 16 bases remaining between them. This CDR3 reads CASSLGGPPSNTGELFF. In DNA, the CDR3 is TGCGCCAGCAGCCTAGGGGGGCCACCATCGAACACCGGGGAGCTGTTTTTT.

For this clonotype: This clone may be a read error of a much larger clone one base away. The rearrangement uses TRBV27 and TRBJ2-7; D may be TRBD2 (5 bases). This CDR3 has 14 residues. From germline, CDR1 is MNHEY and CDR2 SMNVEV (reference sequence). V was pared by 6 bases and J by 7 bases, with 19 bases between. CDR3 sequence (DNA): TGTGCCAGCAGCCAAACACCCCGGAGGCAGGAGCAGTACTTC. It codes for CASSQTPRRQEQYF.

CDR3 DNA sequence: TGTGCCAGCACCCCGGGGGACCTACGCGGGGGCGAGCAGTACTTC. This encodes CASTPGDLRGGEQYF. V and J are TRBV9 and TRBJ2-7, with 7 bases that match TRBD2. This CDR3 is 15 amino acids long. V was clipped by 6 bases and J by 6 bases; unmatched bases: 15. Germline V gives CDR1 SGDLS, CDR2 YYNGEE.

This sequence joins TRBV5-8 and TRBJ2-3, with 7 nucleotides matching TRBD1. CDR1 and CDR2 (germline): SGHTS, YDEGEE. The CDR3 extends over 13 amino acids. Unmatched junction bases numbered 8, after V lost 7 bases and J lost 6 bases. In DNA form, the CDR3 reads TGTGCCAGCGAAGACAGGGAAGGGGATACGCAGTATTTT. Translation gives CASEDREGDTQYF. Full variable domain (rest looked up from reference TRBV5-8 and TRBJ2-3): EAGVTQSPTHLIKTRGQQATLRCSPISGHTSVYWYQQALGLGLQFLLWYDEGEERNRGNFPPRFSGRQFPNYSSELNVNALELEDSALYLCASEDREGDTQYFGPGTRLTVL.

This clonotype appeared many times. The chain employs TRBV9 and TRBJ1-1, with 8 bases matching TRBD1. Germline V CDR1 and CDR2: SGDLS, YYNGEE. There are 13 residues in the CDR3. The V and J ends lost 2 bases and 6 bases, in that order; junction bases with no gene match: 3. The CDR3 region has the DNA TGTGCCAGCAGCGTCGGACAGGGTGCTGAAGCTTTCTTT. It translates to CASSVGQGAEAFF. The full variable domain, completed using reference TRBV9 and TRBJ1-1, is DSGVTQTPKHLITATGQRVTLRCSPRSGDLSVYWYQQSLDQGLQFLIQYYNGEERAKGNILERFSAQQFPDLHSELNLSSLELGDSALYFCASSVGQGAEAFFGQGTRLTVV.

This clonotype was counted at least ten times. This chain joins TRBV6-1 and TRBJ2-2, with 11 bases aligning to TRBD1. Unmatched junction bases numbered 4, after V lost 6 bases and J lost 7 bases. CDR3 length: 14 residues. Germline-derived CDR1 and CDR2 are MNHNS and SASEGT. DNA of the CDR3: TGTGCCAGCAGCGGACAGGGGGCGGTCGGGGAGCTGTTTTTT. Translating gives CASSGQGAVGELFF.

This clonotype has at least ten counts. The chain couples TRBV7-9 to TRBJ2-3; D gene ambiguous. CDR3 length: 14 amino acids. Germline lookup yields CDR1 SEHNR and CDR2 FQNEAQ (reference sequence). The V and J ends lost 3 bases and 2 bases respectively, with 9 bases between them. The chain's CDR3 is CASSFILATDTQYF. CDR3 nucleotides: TGTGCCAGCAGCTTCATACTTGCCACAGATACGCAGTATTTT.

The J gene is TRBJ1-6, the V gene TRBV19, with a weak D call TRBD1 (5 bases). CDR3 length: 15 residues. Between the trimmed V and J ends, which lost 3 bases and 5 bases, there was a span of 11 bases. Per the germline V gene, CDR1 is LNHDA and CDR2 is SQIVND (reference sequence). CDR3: CASSIRAHDNSPLHF. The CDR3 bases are TGTGCCAGTAGTATCAGGGCGCATGATAATTCACCCCTCCACTTT.

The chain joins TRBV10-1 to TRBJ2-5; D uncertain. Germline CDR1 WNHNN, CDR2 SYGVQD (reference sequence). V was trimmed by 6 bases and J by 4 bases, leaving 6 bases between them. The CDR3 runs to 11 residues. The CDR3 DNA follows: TGCGCCAGCAGGGGTCCAGAGACCCAGTACTTC. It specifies CASRGPETQYF.

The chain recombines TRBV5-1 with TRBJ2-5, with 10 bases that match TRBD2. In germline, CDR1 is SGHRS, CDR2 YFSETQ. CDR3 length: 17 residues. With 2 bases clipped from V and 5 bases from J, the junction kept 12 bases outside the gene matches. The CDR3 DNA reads TGCGCCAGCAGCTTAACTAGCGGGGTTACGAAAGGGGAGACCCAGTACTTC. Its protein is CASSLTSGVTKGETQYF.

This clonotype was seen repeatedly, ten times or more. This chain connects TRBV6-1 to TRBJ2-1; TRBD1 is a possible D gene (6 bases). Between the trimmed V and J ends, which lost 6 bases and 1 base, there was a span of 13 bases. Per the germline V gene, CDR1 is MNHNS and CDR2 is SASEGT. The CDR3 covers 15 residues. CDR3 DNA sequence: TGTGCCAGCAGCACAGGGCCCAATTCCTACAATGAGCAGTTCTTC. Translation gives CASSTGPNSYNEQFF.

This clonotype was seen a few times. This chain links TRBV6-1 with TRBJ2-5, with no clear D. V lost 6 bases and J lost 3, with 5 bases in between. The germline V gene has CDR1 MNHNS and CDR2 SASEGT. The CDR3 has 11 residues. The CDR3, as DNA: TGTGCCAGCAGGAGTGAAGAGACCCAGTACTTC. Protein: CASRSEETQYF.

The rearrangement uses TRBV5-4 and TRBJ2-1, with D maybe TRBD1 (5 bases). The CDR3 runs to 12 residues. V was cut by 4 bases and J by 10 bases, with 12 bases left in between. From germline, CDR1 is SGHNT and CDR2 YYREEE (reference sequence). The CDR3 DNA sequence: TGTGCCAGCAGCCCAGGGATTGGGGAGCAGTTCTTC. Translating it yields CASSPGIGEQFF.

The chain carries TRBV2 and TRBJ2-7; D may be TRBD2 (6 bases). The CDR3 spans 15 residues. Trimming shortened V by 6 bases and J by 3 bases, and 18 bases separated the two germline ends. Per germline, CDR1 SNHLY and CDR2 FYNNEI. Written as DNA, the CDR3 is TGTGCCAGCAGACGGCTGGGACTGTCCGTCTACGAGCAGTACTTC. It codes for CASRRLGLSVYEQYF.

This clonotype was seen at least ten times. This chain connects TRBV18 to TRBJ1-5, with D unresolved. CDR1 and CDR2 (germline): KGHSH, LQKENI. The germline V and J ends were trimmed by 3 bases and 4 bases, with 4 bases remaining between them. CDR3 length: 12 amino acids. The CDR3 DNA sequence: TGTGCCAGCTCACCGGGGAATCAGCCCCAGCATTTT. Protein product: CASSPGNQPQHF.

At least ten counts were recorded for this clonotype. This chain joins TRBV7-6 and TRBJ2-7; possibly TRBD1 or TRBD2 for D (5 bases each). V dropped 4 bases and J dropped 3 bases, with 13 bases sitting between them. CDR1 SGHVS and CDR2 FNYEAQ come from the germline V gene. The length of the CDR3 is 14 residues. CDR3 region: CASSSGTDLYEQYF. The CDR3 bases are TGTGCCAGCAGCTCCGGGACGGACCTCTACGAGCAGTACTTC. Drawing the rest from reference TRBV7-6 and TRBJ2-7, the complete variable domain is GAGVSQSPRYKVTKRGQDVALRCDPISGHVSLYWYRQALGQGPEFLTYFNYEAQQDKSGLPNDRFSAERPEGSISTLTIQRTEQRDSAMYRCASSSGTDLYEQYFGPGTRLTVT.

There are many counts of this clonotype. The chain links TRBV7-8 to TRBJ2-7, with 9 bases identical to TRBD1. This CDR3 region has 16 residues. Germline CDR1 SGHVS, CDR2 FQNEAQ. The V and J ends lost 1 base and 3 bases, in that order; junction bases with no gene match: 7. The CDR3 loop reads CASSLGRDRVVYEQYF. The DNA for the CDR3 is TGTGCCAGCAGCTTAGGGAGGGACAGGGTTGTCTACGAGCAGTACTTC.

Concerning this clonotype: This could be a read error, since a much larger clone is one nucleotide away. CDR3 in amino acids: CATSDLRPGPQVEGEKLFF. In nucleotides, the CDR3 is TGTGCCACCAGTGATTTGAGGCCAGGTCCGCAAGTCGAGGGGGAAAAACTGTTTTTT. The genes are TRBV24-1 and TRBJ1-4; tentatively, D is TRBD1 (5 bases). Germline V gives CDR1 KGHDR, CDR2 SFDVKD. This CDR3 spans 19 amino acids. The V end was cut by 0 bases, the J end by 8 bases, with 24 bases between.